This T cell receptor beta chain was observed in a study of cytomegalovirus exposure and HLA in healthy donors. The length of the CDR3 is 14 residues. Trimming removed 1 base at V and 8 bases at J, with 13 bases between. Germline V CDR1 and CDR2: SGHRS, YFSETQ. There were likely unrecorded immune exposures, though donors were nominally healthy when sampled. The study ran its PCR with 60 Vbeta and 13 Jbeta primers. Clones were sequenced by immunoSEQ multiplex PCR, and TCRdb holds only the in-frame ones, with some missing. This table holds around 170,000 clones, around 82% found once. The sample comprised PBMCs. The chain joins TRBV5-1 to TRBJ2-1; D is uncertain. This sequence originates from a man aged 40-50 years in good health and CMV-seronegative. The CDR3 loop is CASSLMVSSDEQFF. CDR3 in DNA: TGCGCCAGCAGCTTGATGGTTAGTTCCGATGAGCAGTTCTTC.